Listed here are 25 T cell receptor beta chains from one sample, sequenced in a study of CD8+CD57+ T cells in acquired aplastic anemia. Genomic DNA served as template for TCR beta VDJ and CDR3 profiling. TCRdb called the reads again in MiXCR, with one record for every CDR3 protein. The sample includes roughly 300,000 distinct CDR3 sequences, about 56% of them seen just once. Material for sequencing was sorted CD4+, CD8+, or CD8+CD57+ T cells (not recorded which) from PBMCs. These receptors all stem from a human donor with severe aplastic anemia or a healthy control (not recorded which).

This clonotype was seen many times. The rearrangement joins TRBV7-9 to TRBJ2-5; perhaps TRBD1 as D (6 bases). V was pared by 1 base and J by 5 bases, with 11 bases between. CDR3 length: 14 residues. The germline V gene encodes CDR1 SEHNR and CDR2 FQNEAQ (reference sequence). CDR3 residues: CASSLVGGRETQYF. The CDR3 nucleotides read TGTGCCAGCAGCTTAGTAGGGGGTCGGGAGACCCAGTACTTC.

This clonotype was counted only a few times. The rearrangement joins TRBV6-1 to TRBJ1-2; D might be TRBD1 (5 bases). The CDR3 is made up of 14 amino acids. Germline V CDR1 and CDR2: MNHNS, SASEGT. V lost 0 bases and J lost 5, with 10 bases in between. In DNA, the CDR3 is TGTGCCAGCAGTGAAGCGGGGCAGTTTTATGGCTACACCTTC. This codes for CASSEAGQFYGYTF.

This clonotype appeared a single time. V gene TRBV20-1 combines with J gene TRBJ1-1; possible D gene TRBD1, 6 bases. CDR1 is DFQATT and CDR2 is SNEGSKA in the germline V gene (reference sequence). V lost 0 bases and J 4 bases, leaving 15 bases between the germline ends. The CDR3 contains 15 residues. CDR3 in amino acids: CSARDQGRSSTEAFF. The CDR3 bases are TGCAGTGCTAGAGATCAGGGGAGATCTAGCACTGAAGCTTTCTTT.

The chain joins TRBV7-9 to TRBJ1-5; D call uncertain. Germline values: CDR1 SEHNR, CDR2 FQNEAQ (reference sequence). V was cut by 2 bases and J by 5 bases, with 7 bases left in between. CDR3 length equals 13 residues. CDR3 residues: CASSLFRDQPQHF. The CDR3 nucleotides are TGTGCCAGCAGCTTATTTCGGGATCAGCCCCAGCATTTT. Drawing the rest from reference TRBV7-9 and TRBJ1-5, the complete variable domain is DTGVSQNPRHKITKRGQNVTFRCDPISEHNRLYWYRQTLGQGPEFLTYFQNEAQLEKSRLLSDRFSAERPKGSFSTLEIQRTEQGDSAMYLCASSLFRDQPQHFGDGTRLSIL.

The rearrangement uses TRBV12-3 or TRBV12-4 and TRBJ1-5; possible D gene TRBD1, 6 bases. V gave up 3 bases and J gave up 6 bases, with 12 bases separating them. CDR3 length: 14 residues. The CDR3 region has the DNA TGTGCCAGCAGTTTGACGGGGACATCTCAGCCCCAGCATTTT. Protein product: CASSLTGTSQPQHF.

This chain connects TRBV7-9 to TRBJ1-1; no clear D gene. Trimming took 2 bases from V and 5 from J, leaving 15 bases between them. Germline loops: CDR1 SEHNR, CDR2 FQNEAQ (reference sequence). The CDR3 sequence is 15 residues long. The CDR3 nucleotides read TGTGCCAGCAGCTTACCCAGAGGCCCGGGGACTGAAGCTTTCTTT. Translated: CASSLPRGPGTEAFF.

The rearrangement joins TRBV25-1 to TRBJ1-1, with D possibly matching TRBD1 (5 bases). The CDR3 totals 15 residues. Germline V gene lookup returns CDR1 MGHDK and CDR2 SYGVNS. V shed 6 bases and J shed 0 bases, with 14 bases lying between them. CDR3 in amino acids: CASSEGASMNTEAFF. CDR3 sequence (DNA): TGTGCCAGCAGCGAAGGGGCTTCAATGAACACTGAAGCTTTCTTT.

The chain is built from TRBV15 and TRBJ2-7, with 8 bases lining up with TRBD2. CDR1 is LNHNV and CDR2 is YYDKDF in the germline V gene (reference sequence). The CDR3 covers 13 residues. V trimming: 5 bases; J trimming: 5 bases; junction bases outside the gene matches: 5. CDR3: CATSLGLADEQYF. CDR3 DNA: TGTGCCACCAGCTTAGGACTAGCAGACGAGCAGTACTTC.

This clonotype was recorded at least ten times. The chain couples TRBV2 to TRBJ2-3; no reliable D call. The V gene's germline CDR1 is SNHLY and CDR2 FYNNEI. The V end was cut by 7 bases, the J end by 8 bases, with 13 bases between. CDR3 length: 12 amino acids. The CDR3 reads CASNLLVGTQYF. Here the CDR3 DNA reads TGTGCCAGCAATCTCCTCGTGGGTACGCAGTATTTT.

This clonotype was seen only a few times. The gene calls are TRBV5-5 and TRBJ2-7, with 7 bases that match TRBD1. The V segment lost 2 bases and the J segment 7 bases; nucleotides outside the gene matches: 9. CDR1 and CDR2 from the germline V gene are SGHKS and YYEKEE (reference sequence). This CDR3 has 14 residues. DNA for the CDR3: TGTGCCAGCAGCTTATCGACAGGGCCTAGGGAGCAGTACTTC. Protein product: CASSLSTGPREQYF.

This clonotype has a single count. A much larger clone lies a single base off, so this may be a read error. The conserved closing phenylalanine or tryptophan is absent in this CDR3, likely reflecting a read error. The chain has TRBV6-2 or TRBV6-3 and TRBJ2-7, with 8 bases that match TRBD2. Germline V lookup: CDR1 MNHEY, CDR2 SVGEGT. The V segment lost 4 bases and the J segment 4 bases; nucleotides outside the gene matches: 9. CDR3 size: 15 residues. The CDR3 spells CASSSGGTGWYEQYL. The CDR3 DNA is TGTGCCAGCAGTTCGGGGGGGACCGGGTGGTACGAGCAGTACCTC.

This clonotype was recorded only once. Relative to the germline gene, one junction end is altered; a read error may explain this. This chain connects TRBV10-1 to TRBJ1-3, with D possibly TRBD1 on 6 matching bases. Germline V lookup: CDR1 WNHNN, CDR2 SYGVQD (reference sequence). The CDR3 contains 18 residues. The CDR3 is CASSGSAGNLLKGGFFNF. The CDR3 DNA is TGCGCCAGCAGTGGGTCGGCAGGTAACCTATTGAAAGGGGGTTTCTTCAATTTT.

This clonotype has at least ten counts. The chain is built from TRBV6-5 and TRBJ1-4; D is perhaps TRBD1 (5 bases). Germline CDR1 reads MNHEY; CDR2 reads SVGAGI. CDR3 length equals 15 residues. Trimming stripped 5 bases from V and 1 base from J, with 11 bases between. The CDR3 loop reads CASSVWGGTNEKLFF. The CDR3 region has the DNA TGTGCCAGCAGTGTCTGGGGGGGAACTAATGAAAAACTGTTTTTT.

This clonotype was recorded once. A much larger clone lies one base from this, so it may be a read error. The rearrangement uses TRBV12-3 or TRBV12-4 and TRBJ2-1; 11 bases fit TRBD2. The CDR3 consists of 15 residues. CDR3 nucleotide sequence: TGTGCCAGCAGTCTTAGCGGGGGGGCCTACAATGAGCGGTTCTTC. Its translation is CASSLSGGAYNERFF.

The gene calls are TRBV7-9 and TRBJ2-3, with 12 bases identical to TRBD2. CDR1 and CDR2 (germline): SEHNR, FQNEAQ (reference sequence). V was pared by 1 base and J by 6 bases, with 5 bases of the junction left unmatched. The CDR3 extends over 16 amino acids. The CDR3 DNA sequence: TGTGCCAGCAGCTTAGGACTAGCGGGAGCTTCGGATACGCAGTATTTT. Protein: CASSLGLAGASDTQYF.

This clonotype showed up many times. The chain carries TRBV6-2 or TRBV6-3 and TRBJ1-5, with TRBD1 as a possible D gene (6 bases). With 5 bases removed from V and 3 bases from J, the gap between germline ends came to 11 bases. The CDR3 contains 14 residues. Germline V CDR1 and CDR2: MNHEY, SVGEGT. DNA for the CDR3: TGTGCCAGCAGTAATGGGGGCACCAATCAGCCCCAGCATTTT. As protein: CASSNGGTNQPQHF.

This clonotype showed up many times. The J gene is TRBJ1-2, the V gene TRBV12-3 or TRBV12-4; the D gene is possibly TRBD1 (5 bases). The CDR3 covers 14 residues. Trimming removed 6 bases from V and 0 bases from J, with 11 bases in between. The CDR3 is CASRGGDSNYGYTF. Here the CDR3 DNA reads TGTGCCAGCAGGGGGGGGGATTCTAACTATGGCTACACCTTC.

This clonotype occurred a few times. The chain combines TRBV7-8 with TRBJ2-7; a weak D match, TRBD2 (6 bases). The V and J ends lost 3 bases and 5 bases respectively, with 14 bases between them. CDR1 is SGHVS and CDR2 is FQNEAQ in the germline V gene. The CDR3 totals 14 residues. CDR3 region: CASSFYGSLDEQYF. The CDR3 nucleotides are TGTGCCAGCAGCTTCTACGGGAGCCTCGACGAGCAGTACTTC.

CDR3 protein: CASSLSLLSGEQYF. In nucleotides, the CDR3 is TGTGCCAGCAGCTTATCCTTATTGTCGGGCGAGCAGTACTTC. The J gene is TRBJ2-7, the V gene TRBV11-2; D is undetermined. Per the germline V gene, CDR1 is SGHAT and CDR2 is FQNNGV. This CDR3 is built from 14 residues. V was shortened by 2 bases and J by 6 bases, with 14 bases between the two germline ends.

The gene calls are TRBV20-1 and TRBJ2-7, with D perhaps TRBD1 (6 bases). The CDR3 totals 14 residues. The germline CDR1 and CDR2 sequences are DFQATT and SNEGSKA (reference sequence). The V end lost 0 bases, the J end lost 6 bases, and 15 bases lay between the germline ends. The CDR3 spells CSARDPRQAREQYF. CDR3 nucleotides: TGCAGTGCTAGAGATCCTCGACAGGCACGCGAGCAGTACTTC.

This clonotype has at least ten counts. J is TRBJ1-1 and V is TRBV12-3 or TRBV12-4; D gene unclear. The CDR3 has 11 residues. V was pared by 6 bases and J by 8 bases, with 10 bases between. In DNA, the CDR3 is TGTGCCAGCAGGGGAGGACTGGAAGCTTTCTTT. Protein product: CASRGGLEAFF.

CDR3 loop: CATSRDRVHTDTQYF. CDR3 in DNA: TGTGCCACCAGCAGAGATCGGGTTCACACAGATACGCAGTATTTT. V usage is TRBV15 and J usage is TRBJ2-3; D remains ambiguous. Per the germline V gene, CDR1 is LNHNV and CDR2 is YYDKDF (reference sequence). Trimming pared 0 bases from V and 2 bases from J, leaving 9 bases between. There are 15 residues in the CDR3.

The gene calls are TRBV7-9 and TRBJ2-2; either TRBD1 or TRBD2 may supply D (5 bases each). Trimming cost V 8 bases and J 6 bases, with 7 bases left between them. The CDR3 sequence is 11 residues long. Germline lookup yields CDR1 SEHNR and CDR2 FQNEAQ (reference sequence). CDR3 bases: TGTGCCAGCTGGGACGCCGGGGAGCTGTTTTTT. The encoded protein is CASWDAGELFF.

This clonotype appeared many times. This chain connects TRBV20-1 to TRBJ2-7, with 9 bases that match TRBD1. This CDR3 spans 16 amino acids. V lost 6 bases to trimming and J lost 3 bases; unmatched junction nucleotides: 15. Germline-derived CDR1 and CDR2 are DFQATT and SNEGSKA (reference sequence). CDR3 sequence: CSALPPPRDRVYEQYF. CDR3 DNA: TGCAGTGCCCTTCCGCCCCCACGGGACAGGGTCTACGAGCAGTACTTC.

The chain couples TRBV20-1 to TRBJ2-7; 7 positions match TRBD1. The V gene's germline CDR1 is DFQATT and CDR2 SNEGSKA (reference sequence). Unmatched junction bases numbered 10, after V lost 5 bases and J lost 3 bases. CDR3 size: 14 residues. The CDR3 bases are TGCAGTGCTGGGCGAAGTCAGGGGGACTACGAGCAGTACTTC. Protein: CSAGRSQGDYEQYF.